These 16 T cell receptor beta chains were all obtained from the same sample, sequenced in a study of T cells in Graves' hyperthyroidism and ophthalmopathy. The TCR beta CDR3 regions underwent amplification using RNA transcripts as the source. HTBI primers were the set used in a first-round RT-PCR of the TCR CDR3. Each CDR3 protein gets one entry after TCRdb re-called the multiplex PCR reads with MiXCR. This table holds approximately 590,000 distinct CDR3 sequences, around 14% found once. Sample: blood. The receptors here all came from a young woman with Graves' hyperthyroidism.

This clonotype was detected ten times or more. V usage is TRBV3-1 and J usage is TRBJ2-7, with TRBD2 identical over 10 bases. Germline CDR1 is LGHDT and CDR2 is YNNKEL (reference sequence). The CDR3 consists of 18 residues. J gave up 0 bases and V 0 bases, and 8 bases lay outside the gene matches. CDR3 amino acids: CASSQDPPLAGNSYEQYF. DNA for the CDR3: TGTGCCAGCAGCCAAGACCCACCACTAGCGGGAAACTCCTACGAGCAGTACTTC.

This clonotype was seen many times. The CDR3 DNA reads TGTGCCAGCAGCCCCCCTACTAGCCGCGCCGGGGAGCTGTTTTTT. Encoded protein: CASSPPTSRAGELFF. The chain is built from TRBV7-9 and TRBJ2-2; D perhaps matches TRBD2 (6 bases). Germline loops: CDR1 SEHNR, CDR2 FQNEAQ (reference sequence). The CDR3 is 15 residues long. V lost 5 bases to trimming and J lost 6 bases, with 16 bases between them.

This clonotype came up a few times. A read error may be the cause here, since a much bigger clone is one base away. The rearrangement links TRBV11-2 to TRBJ2-1; D remains ambiguous. The germline gives CDR1 SGHAT, CDR2 FQNNGV. There are 15 residues in the CDR3. CDR3 region: CASSSDPSSYNEQSF. CDR3 bases: TGTGCCAGCAGCTCGGACCCGAGCTCCTACAATGAGCAGTCCTTC.

V and J are TRBV18 and TRBJ2-3; the D gene could be TRBD1 or TRBD2 (5 bases each). The germline V and J ends were trimmed by 1 base and 9 bases, with 23 bases remaining between them. There are 17 residues in the CDR3. Germline V gene sequence: CDR1 KGHSH, CDR2 LQKENI. The CDR3 region is CASSPLPGPTGGGTQYF. The CDR3, as DNA: TGTGCCAGCTCACCACTTCCGGGACCAACCGGCGGAGGCACGCAGTATTTT.

This clonotype was counted ten times or more. This chain joins TRBV5-1 and TRBJ1-1, with D possibly matching TRBD1 (5 bases). This CDR3 has 14 residues. Germline values: CDR1 SGHRS, CDR2 YFSETQ. The V gene lost 0 bases and the J gene lost 3 bases, with 9 bases spanning the gap. As DNA, the CDR3 is TGCGCCAGCAGCTTGGGACAGCTTCACACTGAAGCTTTCTTT. Translating gives CASSLGQLHTEAFF.

There are many counts of this clonotype. V gene TRBV20-1 combines with J gene TRBJ2-1; possible D gene TRBD1, 10 bases. This CDR3 contains 18 residues. Trimming left V 5 bases short and J 6 bases short, with 29 bases between. Per the germline V gene, CDR1 is DFQATT and CDR2 is SNEGSKA (reference sequence). In DNA, the CDR3 is TGCAGTGCTGAGGGGACAGGGGTGTTCGGACTAGCGATCAATGAGCAGTTCTTC. This gives the protein CSAEGTGVFGLAINEQFF.

V usage is TRBV5-1 and J usage is TRBJ2-2, with 8 bases that match TRBD1. V shed 4 bases, J shed 8 bases, and the junction held 10 bases outside the gene matches. This CDR3 is built from 15 residues. Germline CDR1 is SGHRS and CDR2 is YFSETQ. The CDR3 loop is CASSLDRGYPGELFF. The CDR3, as DNA: TGCGCCAGCAGCCTCGACAGGGGCTACCCGGGGGAGCTGTTTTTT.

A few counts support this clonotype. V usage is TRBV5-1 and J usage is TRBJ2-2, with 8 bases lining up with TRBD2. Looked up from germline, CDR1 is SGHRS and CDR2 is YFSETQ. The CDR3 sequence is 16 residues long. The V and J ends lost 1 base and 1 base, in that order; junction bases with no gene match: 3. The chain's CDR3 is CASSLSTSGNTGELFF. The CDR3 coding sequence is TGCGCCAGCAGCTTGAGTACTAGCGGGAACACCGGGGAGCTGTTTTTT.

This clonotype appeared a single time. The rearrangement uses TRBV9 and TRBJ2-1; D possibly uses TRBD1 or TRBD2 (6 bases each). Per the germline V gene, CDR1 is SGDLS and CDR2 is YYNGEE. CDR3 length: 15 amino acids. V shed 0 bases and J shed 5 bases, with 12 bases lying between them. The CDR3 DNA sequence: TGTGCCAGCAGCGTAGTAGGGGGGACACACAATGAGCAGTTCTTC. Translating gives CASSVVGGTHNEQFF.

This clonotype has at least ten counts. The V gene is TRBV20-1, the J gene TRBJ1-1; tentative D call: TRBD1 (5 bases). The germline V and J ends were trimmed by 5 bases and 1 base, with 17 bases remaining between them. Germline CDR1 DFQATT, CDR2 SNEGSKA (reference sequence). This CDR3 spans 15 amino acids. This CDR3 reads CSAPLPGPKNTEAFF. In DNA form, the CDR3 reads TGCAGTGCTCCCCTCCCGGGACCGAAGAACACTGAAGCTTTCTTT.

This clonotype came up a few times. The genes are TRBV7-9 and TRBJ2-1, with 11 bases fitting TRBD2. After removal of 4 bases from V and 7 bases from J, the junction contained 9 bases not matched to a gene. There are 16 residues in the CDR3. Germline assignment: CDR1 SEHNR and CDR2 FQNEAQ (reference sequence). The CDR3 DNA sequence: TGTGCCAGCAGCTGGCGGAGAGGACTAGCGGGTAATGAGCAGTTCTTC. Protein sequence: CASSWRRGLAGNEQFF.

The count of this clonotype is one. V and J are TRBV7-9 and TRBJ2-2, with 10 bases matching TRBD1. V gave up 2 bases and J gave up 6 bases; unmatched junction bases: 6. The length of the CDR3 is 16 residues. Germline V gene data show CDR1 as SEHNR and CDR2 as FQNEAQ (reference sequence). CDR3 nucleotide sequence: TGTGCCAGCAGCTTATCGGGACAGGGGACTCCCGGGGAGCTGTTTTTT. Protein: CASSLSGQGTPGELFF.

This clonotype has more than one count but fewer than ten. V usage is TRBV6-5 and J usage is TRBJ1-3; no reliable D call. The CDR3 has 16 amino acids. Trimming shortened V by 2 bases and J by 0 bases, and 11 bases separated the two germline ends. The germline CDR1 and CDR2 sequences are MNHEY and SVGAGI. This CDR3 reads CASSYTSVSSGNTIYF. CDR3 sequence (DNA): TGTGCCAGCAGTTACACCTCAGTCTCCTCTGGAAACACCATATATTTT.

The chain couples TRBV11-3 to TRBJ2-7, with a possible D match to TRBD1 (5 bases). Germline assignment: CDR1 SGHNT and CDR2 YENEEA. The CDR3 extends over 15 amino acids. V lost 2 bases and J 3 bases, leaving 14 bases between the germline ends. CDR3 loop: CASSLLRGRLYEQYF. The DNA for the CDR3 is TGTGCCAGCAGCTTACTAAGGGGCAGGCTCTACGAGCAGTACTTC.

The table lists this clonotype with a few counts. The rearrangement links TRBV7-2 to TRBJ1-2; TRBD1 agrees at 12 bases. The CDR3 is made up of 18 amino acids. V dropped 3 bases and J dropped 6; count of bases not matched to a gene: 14. Germline V gene sequence: CDR1 SGHTA, CDR2 FQGNSA. Written as DNA, the CDR3 is TGTGCCAGCAGCTTCATATCGGGACAGGGGGCGCGCAAAGATGGCTACACCTTC. It codes for CASSFISGQGARKDGYTF.

This clonotype was seen repeatedly, ten times or more. The chain combines TRBV7-2 with TRBJ2-3; 8 nucleotides match TRBD1. V lost 4 bases to trimming and J lost 1 base; unmatched junction nucleotides: 7. CDR3 length: 16 residues. Germline lookup yields CDR1 SGHTA and CDR2 FQGNSA. Written as DNA, the CDR3 is TGTGCCAGCAGCTCCGACAGGGGCGTGGGCACAGATACGCAGTATTTT. The encoded protein is CASSSDRGVGTDTQYF. Full variable domain (remainder filled in from reference TRBV7-2 and TRBJ2-3): GAGVSQSPSNKVTEKGKDVELRCDPISGHTALYWYRQSLGQGLEFLIYFQGNSAPDKSGLPSDRFSAERTGGSVSTLTIQRTQQEDSAVYLCASSSDRGVGTDTQYFGPGTRLTVL.